The 32 T cell receptor beta chains below were found in one sample sequenced in a study of identical twins. TCRdb passed the 5' RACE reads through MiXCR, listing each CDR3 protein once. The repertoire holds about 200,000 distinct CDR3 sequences, approximately 15% seen once, with 40% in the top ten. This sample was shared with a second study, whose subject was T cells expressing NK-cell markers.

The sample consisted of CD8+ T cells sorted from blood. These receptors all stem from a young woman in good health.

This chain links TRBV27 with TRBJ2-5; 8 bases agree with TRBD2. The V and J ends lost 3 bases and 14 bases, in that order; junction bases with no gene match: 8. The germline V gene encodes CDR1 MNHEY and CDR2 SMNVEV (reference sequence). This CDR3 region has 12 residues. CDR3 sequence: CASSLGGGIFYF. CDR3 nucleotide sequence: TGTGCCAGCAGTTTGGGCGGGGGGATTTTTTACTTC.

The V call is TRBV20-1, the J call TRBJ2-5, with D uncertain. V lost 0 bases, J lost 2 bases, and 13 bases lay in between. The CDR3 runs 15 residues. Germline assignment: CDR1 DFQATT and CDR2 SNEGSKA (reference sequence). Written as DNA, the CDR3 is TGCAGTGCTAGAGATCTGGAGCCAGCTCAAGAGACCCAGTACTTC. It yields the protein CSARDLEPAQETQYF.

Points on this clonotype: The junction departs from germline at one end; a sequencing error may be responsible. This chain links TRBV7-7 with TRBJ2-2; TRBD2 matches at 13 bases. Germline values: CDR1 SSHAT, CDR2 FNYEAQ (reference sequence). The CDR3 is 17 amino acids. The CDR3 spells CASSSPRLAGGTGELFF. The CDR3 coding sequence is TGTGCTAGCAGCTCACCTAGACTAGCGGGGGGCACCGGGGAGCTGTTTTTT.

This clonotype was detected only a few times. In DNA, the CDR3 is TGCAGTGCCCCGAGAGGGGGGAACGGGGACACTGAAGCTTTCTTT. Residues: CSAPRGGNGDTEAFF. This rearrangement joins TRBV20-1 to TRBJ1-1; tentative D call: TRBD1 (6 bases). The CDR3 totals 15 residues. In germline, CDR1 is DFQATT, CDR2 SNEGSKA (reference sequence). Trimming left V 6 bases short and J 3 bases short, with 20 bases between.

This chain connects TRBV5-6 to TRBJ2-1; the match to TRBD1 covers 11 bases. The CDR3 extends over 15 amino acids. The V gene end was trimmed by 2 bases and the J gene end by 8 bases; junction bases not matched to a gene: 6. Germline values: CDR1 SGHDT, CDR2 YYEEEE. The CDR3 coding sequence is TGTGCCAGCAGCTTTGGGACAGGGGGGTATGATGAGCAGTTCTTC. Translation gives CASSFGTGGYDEQFF.

The CDR3 DNA reads as TGTGCCAGCAGCGTACCAACCGGGACACGCAATACCGGGGAGCTGTTTTTT. As protein: CASSVPTGTRNTGELFF. The V and J genes are TRBV9 and TRBJ2-2; D might be TRBD1 (6 bases). The CDR3 has 17 amino acids. Trimming removed 1 base from V and 5 bases from J, with 18 bases in between. CDR1 and CDR2 from the germline V gene are SGDLS and YYNGEE.

CDR3 sequence reads: CASRGGAVDDEQYF. CDR3 bases: TGTGCCAGCAGGGGGGGCGCAGTAGATGACGAGCAGTACTTC. The rearrangement links TRBV12-3 or TRBV12-4 to TRBJ2-7; either TRBD1 or TRBD2 may fit D (6 bases each). This CDR3 has 14 amino acids. V dropped 6 bases and J dropped 5 bases, with 17 bases sitting between them.

This clonotype has a handful of counts. This chain joins TRBV11-1 and TRBJ2-3; 7 bases match TRBD1. This CDR3 spans 19 amino acids. The germline CDR1 and CDR2 sequences are SGHAT and FQDESV (reference sequence). V shed 1 base and J 3 bases; nucleotides not matched to a gene: 16. CDR3 DNA: TGTGCCAGCAGCTTAGAATCCTCGACAGGGAATCTGTTGACAGATACGCAGTATTTT. Translation: CASSLESSTGNLLTDTQYF.

The CDR3 DNA reads as TGTGCCAGCACAGGACTACCCTACAATGAGCAGTTCTTC. Its translation: CASTGLPYNEQFF. V is TRBV9 and J is TRBJ2-1; D possibly corresponds to TRBD2 (6 bases). CDR3 length equals 13 residues. CDR1 and CDR2 (germline): SGDLS, YYNGEE. Trimming took 6 bases from V and 2 from J, leaving 9 bases between them.

This clonotype was observed a few times. This chain joins TRBV9 and TRBJ1-5, with a weak D call TRBD1 (5 bases). CDR1 is SGDLS, CDR2 YYNGEE, per germline. The CDR3 contains 15 residues. V dropped 0 bases and J dropped 6 bases, with 13 bases sitting between them. The CDR3 is CASSVGGRVGQPQHF. In nucleotides, the CDR3 is TGTGCCAGCAGCGTAGGAGGCAGGGTGGGTCAGCCCCAGCATTTT.

The sample holds a few counts of this clonotype. The chain carries TRBV5-5 and TRBJ2-7; D remains ambiguous. Trimming cost V 1 base and J 0 bases, with 5 bases left between them. In germline, CDR1 is SGHKS, CDR2 YYEKEE (reference sequence). This CDR3 spans 13 amino acids. This chain's CDR3 is CASSLWDSYEQYF. Here the CDR3 DNA reads TGTGCCAGCAGCTTGTGGGACTCCTACGAGCAGTACTTC.

This clonotype appeared a few times. The chain has TRBV30 and TRBJ2-2; no clear D gene. The CDR3 sequence is 12 residues long. The germline V gene has CDR1 GTSNPN and CDR2 SVGIG (reference sequence). V was shortened by 8 bases and J by 4 bases, with 11 bases between the two germline ends. CDR3 bases: TGTGCCCCACTTTGGTGCACCGGGGAGCTGTTTTTT. This encodes CAPLWCTGELFF.

The genes are TRBV12-3 or TRBV12-4 and TRBJ2-5, with a tentative D call TRBD2 (6 bases). V was cut by 4 bases and J by 3 bases, with 12 bases left in between. This CDR3 is 14 amino acids long. CDR3 DNA: TGTGCCAGCAGTTCGGTAGGAGGGGAAGAGACCCAGTACTTC. It is translated as CASSSVGGEETQYF.

Many counts were recorded for this clonotype. This chain joins TRBV18 and TRBJ2-1; D is uncertain. CDR1 is KGHSH, CDR2 LQKENI, per germline. CDR3 size: 14 residues. V was pared by 5 bases and J by 2 bases, with 10 bases between. The CDR3 loop reads CASSFDRAYNEQFF. The DNA of the CDR3 is TGTGCCAGCTCATTCGACCGCGCCTACAATGAGCAGTTCTTC.

This clonotype was recorded a few times. CDR3 bases: TGCAGTGGGGGCCCTAGCGACTACAATGAGCAGTTCTTC. This encodes CSGGPSDYNEQFF. J is TRBJ2-1 and V is TRBV20-1, with TRBD2 as a possible D gene (6 bases). Trimming left V 7 bases short and J 3 bases short, with 13 bases between. In germline, CDR1 is DFQATT, CDR2 SNEGSKA (reference sequence). This CDR3 contains 13 residues.

This clonotype has at least ten counts. In DNA, the CDR3 is TGCAGTGCTAGCGGACAGGGTACAGTTCACGAGCAGTACTTC. Translating gives CSASGQGTVHEQYF. The chain is built from TRBV20-1 and TRBJ2-7; 8 nucleotides agree with TRBD1. Germline CDR1 and CDR2: DFQATT and SNEGSKA (reference sequence). Trimming cost V 3 bases and J 5 bases; bases outside gene matches: 9. CDR3 length equals 14 residues.

There are a few counts of this clonotype. V is TRBV3-1 and J is TRBJ2-1, with TRBD1 identical over 7 bases. The germline V gene encodes CDR1 LGHDT and CDR2 YNNKEL (reference sequence). V was pared by 0 bases and J by 0 bases, with 5 bases of the junction left unmatched. This CDR3 spans 17 amino acids. In DNA form, the CDR3 reads TGTGCCAGCAGCCAAGATCCGACAGGGATCTCCTACAATGAGCAGTTCTTC. Translating it yields CASSQDPTGISYNEQFF.

This clonotype was observed at least ten times. The chain links TRBV4-3 to TRBJ2-1; 13 bases line up with TRBD2. The germline V gene has CDR1 LGHNA and CDR2 YSLEER. The CDR3 sequence is 19 residues long. V dropped 3 bases and J dropped 5; count of bases not matched to a gene: 13. CDR3 sequence (DNA): TGCGCCAGCAGCCACAAACAATATACTAGCGGGAGGGCCAACAATGAGCAGTTCTTC. This gives the protein CASSHKQYTSGRANNEQFF.

This clonotype has ten or more counts. The genes are TRBV4-1 and TRBJ1-5, with 7 bases identical to TRBD1. The CDR3 contains 16 residues. The germline V gene encodes CDR1 MGHRA and CDR2 YSYEKL. Trimming took 4 bases from V and 4 from J; bases not matched to a gene: 10. Here the CDR3 reads CASSPLGQLPNQPQHF. The CDR3 DNA is TGCGCCAGCAGCCCCCTGGGACAGCTACCTAATCAGCCCCAGCATTTT.

This clonotype was detected only a few times. V is TRBV7-8 and J is TRBJ1-2; D not certain. CDR1 is SGHVS and CDR2 is FQNEAQ in the germline V gene. The CDR3 covers 11 residues. V lost 1 base, J lost 8 bases, and 5 bases lay in between. CDR3 nucleotide sequence: TGTGCCAGCAGCTTAGGCTCAGGCTACACCTTC. Residues: CASSLGSGYTF.

This clonotype was seen only a few times. The chain has TRBV11-2 and TRBJ2-1, with a weak D call TRBD1 (5 bases). CDR1 and CDR2 from the germline V gene are SGHAT and FQNNGV. The CDR3 sequence is 15 residues long. V lost 4 bases to trimming and J lost 0 bases, with 10 bases between them. The CDR3: CASSSSDISYNEQFF. The CDR3 DNA follows: TGTGCCAGCAGCTCATCGGACATCTCCTACAATGAGCAGTTCTTC.

V is TRBV19 and J is TRBJ1-1; D not certain. Trimming pared 2 bases from V and 1 base from J, leaving 8 bases between. The CDR3 runs 14 residues. Germline assignment: CDR1 LNHDA and CDR2 SQIVND (reference sequence). The CDR3 DNA follows: TGTGCCAGTAGTATAATGGGAAGGAACACTGAAGCTTTCTTT. This codes for CASSIMGRNTEAFF.

A few counts support this clonotype. The chain joins TRBV20-1 to TRBJ2-1; 7 bases are a match to TRBD2. Germline V lookup: CDR1 DFQATT, CDR2 SNEGSKA (reference sequence). This CDR3 has 14 amino acids. V shed 0 bases, J shed 9 bases, and the junction held 8 bases outside the gene matches. CDR3 bases: TGCAGTGCTAGAGATGGGGGGGACGTGGGTGAGCAGTTCTTC. It is translated as CSARDGGDVGEQFF.

The V and J genes are TRBV7-9 and TRBJ2-1; 13 positions match TRBD2. The CDR3 runs 15 residues. Trimming took 4 bases from V and 8 from J; bases not matched to a gene: 5. Germline assignment: CDR1 SEHNR and CDR2 FQNEAQ (reference sequence). The CDR3 DNA follows: TGTGCCAGCAGCTCACTAGCGGGGGGGCCCGATGAGCAGTTCTTC. Its translation is CASSSLAGGPDEQFF.

In this sample, this clonotype turned up a few times. The chain joins TRBV7-8 to TRBJ2-7, with D perhaps matching TRBD2 (7 bases). This CDR3 is 15 amino acids long. Germline lookup yields CDR1 SGHVS and CDR2 FQNEAQ. The germline V and J ends were trimmed by 4 bases and 6 bases, with 19 bases remaining between them. The CDR3 region is CASSSSREGVGEQYF. CDR3 nucleotide sequence: TGTGCCAGCAGCTCCTCTAGGGAGGGGGTGGGCGAGCAGTACTTC.

The V call is TRBV19, the J call TRBJ1-4; D is possibly TRBD1 (6 bases). The CDR3 is 17 amino acids. Germline V gene data show CDR1 as LNHDA and CDR2 as SQIVND (reference sequence). Trimming stripped 4 bases from V and 2 bases from J, with 17 bases between. CDR3 sequence: CASSTSGYRVTNEKLFF. DNA of the CDR3: TGTGCCAGTAGTACCTCGGGCTACAGGGTTACTAATGAAAAACTGTTTTTT.

The V call is TRBV7-8, the J call TRBJ2-1; the D is unclear. Deletions cut 3 bases from V and 0 bases from J, with 6 bases between. The CDR3 consists of 14 residues. Germline CDR1 reads SGHVS; CDR2 reads FQNEAQ. Written as DNA, the CDR3 is TGTGCCAGCAGCTTTGGGCCCTCCTACAATGAGCAGTTCTTC. Translating it yields CASSFGPSYNEQFF.

The chain links TRBV27 to TRBJ2-1; 9 bases fit TRBD1. Germline CDR1 reads MNHEY; CDR2 reads SMNVEV (reference sequence). The junction had 6 bases not matched to a gene; V was cut back by 5 bases and J by 4 bases. CDR3 length: 15 residues. Written as DNA, the CDR3 is TGTGCCAGCAGTCCAGGGACAGGGCGGTACAATGAGCAGTTCTTC. Amino acid sequence: CASSPGTGRYNEQFF.

This chain links TRBV6-1 with TRBJ2-7; D may be TRBD2 (6 bases). V was clipped by 6 bases and J by 4 bases, with 22 bases between them. Per germline, CDR1 MNHNS and CDR2 SASEGT. The CDR3 is 16 residues long. The CDR3 DNA sequence: TGTGCCAGCAGCATCTCCCCTGGAGAAGGAGGGTACGAGCAGTACTTC. Translation gives CASSISPGEGGYEQYF.

The sample holds a few counts of this clonotype. The rearrangement joins TRBV10-2 to TRBJ2-1; D is undetermined. From germline, CDR1 is WSHSY and CDR2 SAAADI. The CDR3 has 14 amino acids. Trimming pared 2 bases from V and 0 bases from J, leaving 5 bases between. The CDR3 here is CASSEPSSYNEQFF. The CDR3, as DNA: TGCGCCAGCAGTGAGCCGAGCTCCTACAATGAGCAGTTCTTC.

In its sample, this clonotype was seen many times. The chain recombines TRBV28 with TRBJ2-1; D is undetermined. The CDR3 consists of 12 residues. Germline CDR1 and CDR2: MDHEN and SYDVKM. The V and J ends lost 6 bases and 5 bases respectively, with 8 bases between them. The CDR3 loop reads CASSPSHNEQFF. The CDR3 DNA follows: TGTGCCAGCAGCCCTTCCCACAATGAGCAGTTCTTC.

The chain combines TRBV30 with TRBJ2-1, with 8 bases lining up with TRBD2. Germline V gene data show CDR1 as GTSNPN and CDR2 as SVGIG (reference sequence). Unmatched junction bases numbered 7, after V lost 5 bases and J lost 10 bases. The CDR3 length is 12 residues. The CDR3 region is CAWGAGGGEQFF. The DNA of the CDR3 is TGTGCCTGGGGGGCGGGAGGAGGCGAGCAGTTCTTC. Full variable domain (missing parts from reference TRBV30 and TRBJ2-1): SQTIHQWPATLVQPVGSPLSLECTVEGTSNPNLYWYRQAAGRGLQLLFYSVGIGQISSEVPQNLSASRPQDRQFILSSKKLLLSDSGFYLCAWGAGGGEQFFGPGTRLTVL.